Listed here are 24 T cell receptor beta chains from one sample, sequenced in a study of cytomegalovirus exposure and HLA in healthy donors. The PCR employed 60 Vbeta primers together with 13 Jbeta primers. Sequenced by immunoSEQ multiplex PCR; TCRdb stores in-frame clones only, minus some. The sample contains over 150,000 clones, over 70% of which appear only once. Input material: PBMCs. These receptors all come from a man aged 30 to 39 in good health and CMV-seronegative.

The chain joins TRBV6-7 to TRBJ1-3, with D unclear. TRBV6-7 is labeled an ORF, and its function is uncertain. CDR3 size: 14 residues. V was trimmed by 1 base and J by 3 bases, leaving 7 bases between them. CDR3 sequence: CASSYFRRGNTIYF. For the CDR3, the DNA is TGTGCCAGCAGTTACTTCCGTCGTGGAAACACCATATATTTT.

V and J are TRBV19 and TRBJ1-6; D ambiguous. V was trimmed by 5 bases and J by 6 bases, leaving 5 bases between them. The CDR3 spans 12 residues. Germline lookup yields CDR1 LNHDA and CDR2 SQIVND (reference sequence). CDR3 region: CASSSSNSPLHF. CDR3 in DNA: TGTGCCAGTAGTTCCAGTAATTCACCCCTCCACTTT. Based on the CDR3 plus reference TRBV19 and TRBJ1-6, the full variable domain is DGGITQSPKYLFRKEGQNVTLSCEQNLNHDAMYWYRQDPGQGLRLIYYSQIVNDFQKGDIAEGYSVSREKKESFPLTVTSAQKNPTAFYLCASSSSNSPLHFGNGTRLTVT.

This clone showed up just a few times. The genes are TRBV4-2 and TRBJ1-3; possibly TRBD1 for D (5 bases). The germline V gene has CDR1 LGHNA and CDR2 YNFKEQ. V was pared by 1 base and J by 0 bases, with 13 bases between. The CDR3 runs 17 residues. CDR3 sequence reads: CASSQGWDSSSGNTIYF. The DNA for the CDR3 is TGTGCCAGCAGCCAAGGATGGGACTCCAGCTCTGGAAACACCATATATTTT.

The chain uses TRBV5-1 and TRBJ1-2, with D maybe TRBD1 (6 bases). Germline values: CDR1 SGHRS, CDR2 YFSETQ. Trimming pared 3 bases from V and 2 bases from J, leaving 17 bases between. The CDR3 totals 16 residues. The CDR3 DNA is TGCGCCAGCAGCTCCGGGGAGCGGACAGCGAACTATGGCTACACCTTC. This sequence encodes CASSSGERTANYGYTF. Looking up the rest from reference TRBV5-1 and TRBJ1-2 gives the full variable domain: KAGVTQTPRYLIKTRGQQVTLSCSPISGHRSVSWYQQTPGQGLQFLFEYFSETQRNKGNFPGRFSGRQFSNSRSEMNVSTLELGDSALYLCASSSGERTANYGYTFGSGTRLTVV.

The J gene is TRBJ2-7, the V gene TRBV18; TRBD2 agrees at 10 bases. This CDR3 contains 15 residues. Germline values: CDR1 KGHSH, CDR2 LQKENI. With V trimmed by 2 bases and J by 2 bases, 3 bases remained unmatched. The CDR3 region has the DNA TGTGCCAGCTCACCAGTAGCGGGGGGTACCTACGAGCAGTACTTC. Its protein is CASSPVAGGTYEQYF.

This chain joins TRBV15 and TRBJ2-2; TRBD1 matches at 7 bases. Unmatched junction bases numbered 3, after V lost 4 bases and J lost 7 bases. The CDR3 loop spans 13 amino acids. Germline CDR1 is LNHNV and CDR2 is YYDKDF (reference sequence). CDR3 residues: CATSIRDSGELFF. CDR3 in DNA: TGTGCCACCAGCATCCGGGACAGCGGGGAGCTGTTTTTT.

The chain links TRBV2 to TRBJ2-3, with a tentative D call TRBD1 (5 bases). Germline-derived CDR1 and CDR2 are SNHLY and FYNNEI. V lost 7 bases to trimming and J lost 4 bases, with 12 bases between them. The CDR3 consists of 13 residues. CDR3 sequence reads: CASKVQGSDTQYF. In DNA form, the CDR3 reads TGTGCCAGCAAGGTCCAGGGATCAGATACGCAGTATTTT.

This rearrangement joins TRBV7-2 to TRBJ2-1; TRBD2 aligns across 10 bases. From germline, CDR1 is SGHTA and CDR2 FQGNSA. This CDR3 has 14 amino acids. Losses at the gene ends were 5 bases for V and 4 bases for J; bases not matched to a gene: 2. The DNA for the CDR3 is TGTGCCAGCAGCACTAGCGGGGCATACAATGAGCAGTTCTTC. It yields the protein CASSTSGAYNEQFF.

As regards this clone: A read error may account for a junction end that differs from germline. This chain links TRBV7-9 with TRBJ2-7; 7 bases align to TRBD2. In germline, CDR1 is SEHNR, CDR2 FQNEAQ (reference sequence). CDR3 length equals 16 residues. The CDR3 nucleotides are TGTTCCAGCAGCTCTACCGAGAGCGGGGAGGCCTACGAGCAGTACTTC. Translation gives CSSSSTESGEAYEQYF.

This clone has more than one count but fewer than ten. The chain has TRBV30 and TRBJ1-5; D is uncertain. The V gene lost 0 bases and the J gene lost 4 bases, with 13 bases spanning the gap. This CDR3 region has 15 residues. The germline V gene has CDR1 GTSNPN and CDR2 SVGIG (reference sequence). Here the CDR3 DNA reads TGTGCCTGGAGTGTACGGGGTTCAGCAAATCAGCCCCAGCATTTT. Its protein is CAWSVRGSANQPQHF.

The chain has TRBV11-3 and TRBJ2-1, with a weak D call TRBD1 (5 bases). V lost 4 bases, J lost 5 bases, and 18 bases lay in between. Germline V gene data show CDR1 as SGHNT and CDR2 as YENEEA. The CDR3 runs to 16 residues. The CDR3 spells CASSYDSLSMDNEQFF. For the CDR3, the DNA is TGTGCCAGCAGCTATGACAGTCTATCAATGGACAATGAGCAGTTCTTC.

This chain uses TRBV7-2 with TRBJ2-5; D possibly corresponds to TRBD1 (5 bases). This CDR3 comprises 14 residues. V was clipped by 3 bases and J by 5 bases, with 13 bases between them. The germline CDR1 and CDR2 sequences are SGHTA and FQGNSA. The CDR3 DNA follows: TGTGCCAGCAGCTTCCAGGGCGGCGGCGAGACCCAGTACTTC. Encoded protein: CASSFQGGGETQYF.

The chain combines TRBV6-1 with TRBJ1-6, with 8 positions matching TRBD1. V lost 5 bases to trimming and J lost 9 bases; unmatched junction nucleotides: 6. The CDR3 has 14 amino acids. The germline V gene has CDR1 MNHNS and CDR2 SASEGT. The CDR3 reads CASSLTGASSPLHF. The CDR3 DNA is TGTGCCAGCAGTCTGACAGGGGCAAGTTCACCCCTCCACTTT.

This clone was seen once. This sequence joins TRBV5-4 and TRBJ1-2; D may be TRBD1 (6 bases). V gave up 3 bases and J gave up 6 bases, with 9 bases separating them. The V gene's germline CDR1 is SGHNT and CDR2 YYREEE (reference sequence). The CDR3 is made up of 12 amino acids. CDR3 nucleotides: TGTGCCAGCAGCTGGGAGGGGGATGGCTACACCTTC. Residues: CASSWEGDGYTF.

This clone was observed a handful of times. CDR3 sequence reads: CASSVSSVYGYTF. CDR3 coding DNA: TGTGCCAGCAGCGTTTCCTCAGTGTATGGCTACACCTTC. The V gene is TRBV9, the J gene TRBJ1-2, with D hard to call. The length of the CDR3 is 13 residues. V lost 2 bases, J lost 5 bases, and 10 bases lay in between. The germline gives CDR1 SGDLS, CDR2 YYNGEE. Using reference TRBV9 and TRBJ1-2 for the parts outside the CDR3, the full variable domain is DSGVTQTPKHLITATGQRVTLRCSPRSGDLSVYWYQQSLDQGLQFLIQYYNGEERAKGNILERFSAQQFPDLHSELNLSSLELGDSALYFCASSVSSVYGYTFGSGTRLTVV.

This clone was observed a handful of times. The CDR3 DNA follows: TGTGCCAGCAGTCCACTCGGGAGGGGAGCCCACGAGCAGTACTTC. Encoded protein: CASSPLGRGAHEQYF. V gene TRBV6-5 combines with J gene TRBJ2-7, with 8 bases that match TRBD2. The CDR3 is 15 residues long. Germline V gives CDR1 MNHEY, CDR2 SVGAGI. Unmatched junction bases numbered 11, after V lost 5 bases and J lost 5 bases.

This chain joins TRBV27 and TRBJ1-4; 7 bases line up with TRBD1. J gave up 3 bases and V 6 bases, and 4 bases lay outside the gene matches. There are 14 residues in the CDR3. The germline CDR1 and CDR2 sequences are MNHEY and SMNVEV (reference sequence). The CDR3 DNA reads TGTGCCAGCAGGAGGGGGCCGCCTAATGAAAAACTGTTTTTT. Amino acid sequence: CASRRGPPNEKLFF.

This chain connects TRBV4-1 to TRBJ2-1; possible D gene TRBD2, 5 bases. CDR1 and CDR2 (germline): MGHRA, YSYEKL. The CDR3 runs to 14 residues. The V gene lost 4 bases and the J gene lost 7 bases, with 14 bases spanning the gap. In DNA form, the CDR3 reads TGCGCCAGCAGCCCGTTAACTAGTTCGAATGAGCAGTTCTTC. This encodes CASSPLTSSNEQFF.

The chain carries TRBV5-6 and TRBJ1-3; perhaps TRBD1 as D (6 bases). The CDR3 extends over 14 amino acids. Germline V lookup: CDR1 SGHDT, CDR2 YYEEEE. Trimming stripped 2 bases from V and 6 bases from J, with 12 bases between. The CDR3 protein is CASSFGTNVNTIYF. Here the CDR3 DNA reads TGTGCCAGCAGCTTTGGGACAAACGTAAACACCATATATTTT.

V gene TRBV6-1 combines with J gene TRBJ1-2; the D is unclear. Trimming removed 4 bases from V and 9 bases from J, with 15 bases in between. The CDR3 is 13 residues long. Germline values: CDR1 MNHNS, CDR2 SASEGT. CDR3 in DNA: TGTGCCAGCAGTGGGAGGGCCTTAGGGCGCTACACCTTC. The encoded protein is CASSGRALGRYTF.

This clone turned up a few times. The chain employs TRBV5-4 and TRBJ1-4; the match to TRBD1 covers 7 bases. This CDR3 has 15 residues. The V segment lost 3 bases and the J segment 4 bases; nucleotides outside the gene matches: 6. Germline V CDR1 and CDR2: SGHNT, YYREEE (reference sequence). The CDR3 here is CASSSAGQFNEKLFF. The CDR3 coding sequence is TGTGCCAGCAGCTCGGCGGGACAGTTTAATGAAAAACTGTTTTTT.

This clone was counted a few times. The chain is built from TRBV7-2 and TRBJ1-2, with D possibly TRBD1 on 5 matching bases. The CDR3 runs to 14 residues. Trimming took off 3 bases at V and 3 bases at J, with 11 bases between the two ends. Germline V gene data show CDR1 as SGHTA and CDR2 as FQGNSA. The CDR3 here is CASSFKGLDYGYTF. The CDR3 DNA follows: TGTGCCAGCAGCTTTAAGGGGCTCGACTATGGCTACACCTTC.

The CDR3 here is CASSRTFSGNTIYF. DNA for the CDR3: TGTGCCAGCAGTCGCACTTTCTCTGGAAACACCATATATTTT. The rearrangement uses TRBV6-5 and TRBJ1-3, with unresolved D. Germline V gives CDR1 MNHEY, CDR2 SVGAGI. The CDR3 sequence is 14 residues long. Trimming took off 5 bases at V and 0 bases at J, with 8 bases between the two ends.

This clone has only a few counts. The CDR3, as DNA: TGTGCCAGCAGTTACCCCGCAACAAGGAACACCGGGGAGCTGTTTTTT. Amino acid sequence: CASSYPATRNTGELFF. The chain is built from TRBV6-6 and TRBJ2-2; D unclear. This CDR3 is 16 amino acids long. The ends were cut back, 2 bases at V and 1 base at J, with 11 bases in the middle. Germline values: CDR1 MNHNY, CDR2 SVGAGI (reference sequence).